The text below deals with one T cell receptor (beta chain). Antigen specificity is unknown. Authors' data handling: Filtering was not the same, since immunoSEQ gave junction-only sequences without quality scores. The repertoire was sequenced with immunoSEQ multiplex PCR; TCRdb's copy has only in-frame clones and lacks some. D and trimming were read from the DNA, whereas the V and J calls and clone size are those reported in that table. The sample holds some 1,600,000 clones; 95% to 99% are singletons and the top ten take about 0.45%. Donors were healthy HIV-negative adults without recent acute infections or vaccinations. These data come from a study of shared clonotypes between healthy human individuals. Findings and caveats of the study: Genetic and exposure-history diversity was limited by the few donors. In contrast to clonotypes shared by all four donors, non-shared clonotypes had lower generation probabilities.

V was cut by 2 bases and J by 2 bases, with 15 bases left in between. CDR3 length: 16 residues. CDR1 is MGHRA, CDR2 YSYEKL, per germline. The TCR was taken from a man aged 30-40 years in good health. V usage is TRBV4-1 and J usage is TRBJ2-5; a weak D match, TRBD2 (6 bases). Sequenced material: naive CD4+ T cells sorted from blood. Specified subset: CD45RA+ positively selected. The DNA for the CDR3 is TGCGCCAGCAGCCAACAACCTTATAGCGGACAAGAGACCCAGTACTTC. This gives the protein CASSQQPYSGQETQYF.